The following is a T cell receptor beta chain sequence with its context. What it binds is unknown. The data were obtained in a study of cytomegalovirus exposure and HLA in healthy donors. Overall study findings and caveats: While the bulk of TCR sequences proved rare, some public TCRs turned up in many donors. Researchers catalogued some 160 TCR beta chains as cytomegalovirus-associated.

The donors were part of the validation cohort, which consisted of 120 subjects and was separate from the first cohort of 666 subjects. Profiling relied on immunoSEQ multiplex PCR, and the TCRdb table lists in-frame clones only, not all of them. Here the sample spans about 56,000 clones, 93% being singletons. The V and J ends lost 3 bases and 5 bases, in that order; junction bases with no gene match: 9. Germline V gene lookup returns CDR1 LGHNA and CDR2 YSLEER. CDR3 length equals 15 residues. The sequenced material came from PBMCs. The V and J genes are TRBV4-3 and TRBJ2-7; 8 positions agree with TRBD1. The receptor was derived from a woman aged 18-35 years in good health and CMV-seropositive. The CDR3 DNA sequence: TGCGCCAGCAGCCAGGCGACAGGGGTAAACGACGAGCAGTACTTC. It translates to CASSQATGVNDEQYF.